This T cell receptor beta chain was sequenced during a study of blood T cell repertoires in COVID-19. Patients in Seattle were enrolled during active infection, then followed longitudinally. Measured with immunoSEQ multiplex PCR; TCRdb has only the in-frame clones, and not every one. This sample has 220,000 or so clones, with around four fifths found just once. This TCR was sampled from an elderly woman with COVID-19, enrolled during active disease. The specimen was peripheral blood.

The CDR3 reads CASSRSGTSGSTDTQYF. CDR3 nucleotide sequence: TGCGCCAGCAGCCGGTCCGGGACTAGCGGGAGTACAGATACGCAGTATTTT. The chain uses TRBV4-1 and TRBJ2-3; 14 bases align to TRBD2. The CDR3 covers 17 residues. Germline trimming cut 4 bases from V and 3 bases from J; bases unmatched to any gene: 6. CDR1 is MGHRA and CDR2 is YSYEKL in the germline V gene.